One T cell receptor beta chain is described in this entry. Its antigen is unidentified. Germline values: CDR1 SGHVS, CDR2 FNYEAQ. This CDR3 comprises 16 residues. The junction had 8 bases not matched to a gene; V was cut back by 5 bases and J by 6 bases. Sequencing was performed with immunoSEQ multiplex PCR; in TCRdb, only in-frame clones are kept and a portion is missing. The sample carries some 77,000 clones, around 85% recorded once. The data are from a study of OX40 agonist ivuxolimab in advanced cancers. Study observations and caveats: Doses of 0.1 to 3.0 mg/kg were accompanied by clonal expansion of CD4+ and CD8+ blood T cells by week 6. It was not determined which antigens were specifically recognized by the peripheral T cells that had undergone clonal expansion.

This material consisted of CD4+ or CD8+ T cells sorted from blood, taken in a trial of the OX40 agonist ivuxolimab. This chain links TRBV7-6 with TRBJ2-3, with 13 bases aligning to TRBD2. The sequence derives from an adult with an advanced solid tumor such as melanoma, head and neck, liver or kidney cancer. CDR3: CASSVTSGGATDTQYF. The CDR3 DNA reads TGTGCCAGCAGCGTCACTAGCGGGGGGGCAACCGATACGCAGTATTTT.